This TCR beta chain was obtained from a study of blood T cells in healthy people across ages. Looking at the study overall: There was about one barcoded beta molecule captured by template switching per two T cells. General study results and limits: No one knew whether donors had CMV, which possibly confounded expanded clonotype changes. Age advanced and TCR beta diversity per million T cells fell, roughly linearly.

Regarding this clonotype: Antigen specificity is unknown.

The trim removed 6 bases at V and 6 bases at J, leaving 6 bases unmatched. The CDR3 has 14 amino acids. Germline values: CDR1 MNHEY, CDR2 SVGAGI. There were healthy Caucasian individuals from Russia, aged roughly 6 to 90, serving as donors. The use of a sample-barcoded 5' primer and a J-beta primer mix characterized a second PCR of roughly 6 to 11 cycles. TCRdb reprocessed the 5' RACE reads with MiXCR, giving one entry per CDR3 protein. The sample lists over 1.5 million distinct CDR3 sequences, less than 50% occurring once. This sequence originates from a middle-aged woman in good health. This chain uses TRBV6-5 with TRBJ1-4; TRBD1 agrees at 8 bases. The sequenced material came from blood. The chain's CDR3 is CASSPTGEDEKLFF. DNA of the CDR3: TGTGCCAGCAGCCCGACAGGGGAAGATGAAAAACTGTTTTTT.